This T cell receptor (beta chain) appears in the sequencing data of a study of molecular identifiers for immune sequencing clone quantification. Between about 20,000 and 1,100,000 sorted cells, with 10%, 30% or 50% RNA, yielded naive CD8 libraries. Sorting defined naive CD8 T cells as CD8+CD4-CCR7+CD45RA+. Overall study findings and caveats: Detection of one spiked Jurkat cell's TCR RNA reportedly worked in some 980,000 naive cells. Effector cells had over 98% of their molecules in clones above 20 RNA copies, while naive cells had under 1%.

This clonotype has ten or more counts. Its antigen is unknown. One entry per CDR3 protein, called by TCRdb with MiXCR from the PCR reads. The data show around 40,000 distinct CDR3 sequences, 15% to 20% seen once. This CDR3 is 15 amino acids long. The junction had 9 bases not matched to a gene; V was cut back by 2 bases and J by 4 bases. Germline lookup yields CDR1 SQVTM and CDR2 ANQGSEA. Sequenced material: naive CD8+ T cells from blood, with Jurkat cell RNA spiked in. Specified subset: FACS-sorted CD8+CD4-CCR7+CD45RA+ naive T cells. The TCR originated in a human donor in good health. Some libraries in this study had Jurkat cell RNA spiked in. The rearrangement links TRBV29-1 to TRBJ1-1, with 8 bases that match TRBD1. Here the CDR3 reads CSVELSGTGSTEAFF. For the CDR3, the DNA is TGCAGCGTTGAACTAAGTGGGACAGGAAGCACTGAAGCTTTCTTT.